The T cell receptor (beta chain) under discussion was sequenced for a study of CD4+ T cells in melanoma. Study-wide findings and caveats: CD8+ T cell, macrophage and B cell function reportedly correlated with neoantigen-specific CD4+ T cells. Reportedly, melanoma neoantigen-specific CD4+ T cells showed varied differentiation states.

Trimming stripped 4 bases from V and 7 bases from J, with 14 bases between. Germline V gives CDR1 MGHRA, CDR2 YSYEKL. The CDR3 is made up of 15 amino acids. The assay was immunoSEQ multiplex PCR, and TCRdb's table has in-frame clones only and misses some. Seen here are 20,000 to 25,000 clones, around 80% observed once, and the top ten hold 3.6%. As to this clone: Antigen: not known.

The chain employs TRBV4-1 and TRBJ1-6, with D maybe TRBD1 (6 bases). The sequenced material came from cells from a culture (not recorded whether cultured in vitro). The receptor's source is a human donor with melanoma. Written as DNA, the CDR3 is TGCGCCAGCAGCCCAGGGGATCGTCGGAATTCACCCCTCCACTTT. It translates to CASSPGDRRNSPLHF.